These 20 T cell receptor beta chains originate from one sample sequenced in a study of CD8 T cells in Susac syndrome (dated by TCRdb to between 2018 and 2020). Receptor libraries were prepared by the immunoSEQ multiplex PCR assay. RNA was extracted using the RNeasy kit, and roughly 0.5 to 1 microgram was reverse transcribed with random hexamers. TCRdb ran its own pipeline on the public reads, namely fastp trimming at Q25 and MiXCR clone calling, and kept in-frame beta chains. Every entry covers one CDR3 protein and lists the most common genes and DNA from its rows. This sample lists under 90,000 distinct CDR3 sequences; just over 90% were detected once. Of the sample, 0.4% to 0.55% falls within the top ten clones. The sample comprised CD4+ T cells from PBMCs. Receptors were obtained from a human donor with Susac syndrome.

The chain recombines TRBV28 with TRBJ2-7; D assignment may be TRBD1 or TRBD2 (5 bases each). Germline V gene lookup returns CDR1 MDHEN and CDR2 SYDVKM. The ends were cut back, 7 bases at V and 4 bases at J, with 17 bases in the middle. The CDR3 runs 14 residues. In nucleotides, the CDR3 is TGTGCCAGCACTCCGGGACCTCCGAGTTACGAGCAGTACTTC. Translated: CASTPGPPSYEQYF.

In DNA form, the CDR3 reads TGTGCCAGCAGCCCACCCGGTGCCAGAACCCAAGAGACCCAGTACTTC. The encoded protein is CASSPPGARTQETQYF. V gene TRBV7-2 combines with J gene TRBJ2-5; no clear D gene. Germline V gene data show CDR1 as SGHTA and CDR2 as FQGNSA. V shed 5 bases and J shed 1 base, with 17 bases lying between them. This CDR3 comprises 16 residues.

For the CDR3, the DNA is TGTGCCACCAGTGGCGGGGAATTCGCGAACACCGGGGAGCTGTTTTTT. The encoded protein is CATSGGEFANTGELFF. V is TRBV24-1 and J is TRBJ2-2; TRBD2 is a possible D gene (6 bases). The germline V and J ends were trimmed by 5 bases and 0 bases, with 12 bases remaining between them. The V gene's germline CDR1 is KGHDR and CDR2 SFDVKD. The CDR3 consists of 16 residues.

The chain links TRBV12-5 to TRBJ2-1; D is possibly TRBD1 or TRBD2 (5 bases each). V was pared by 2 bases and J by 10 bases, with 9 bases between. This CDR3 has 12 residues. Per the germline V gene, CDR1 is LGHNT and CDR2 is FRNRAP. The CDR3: CASGLTGTEQFF. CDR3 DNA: TGTGCTAGTGGTTTGACGGGGACCGAGCAGTTCTTC.

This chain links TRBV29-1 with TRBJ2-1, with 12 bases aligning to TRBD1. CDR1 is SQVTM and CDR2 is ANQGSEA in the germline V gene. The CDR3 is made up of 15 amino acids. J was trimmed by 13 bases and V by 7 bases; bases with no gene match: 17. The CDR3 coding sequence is TGCAGCGAGGTGGGGACAGGGGGCGGAGGGTCGGGTCAGTTCTTC. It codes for CSEVGTGGGGSGQFF.

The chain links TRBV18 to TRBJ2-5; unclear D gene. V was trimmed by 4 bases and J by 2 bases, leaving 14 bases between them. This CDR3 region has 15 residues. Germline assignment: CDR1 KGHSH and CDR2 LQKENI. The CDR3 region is CASSQTRTEQETQYF. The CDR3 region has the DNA TGTGCCAGCTCACAAACAAGGACCGAGCAAGAGACCCAGTACTTC.

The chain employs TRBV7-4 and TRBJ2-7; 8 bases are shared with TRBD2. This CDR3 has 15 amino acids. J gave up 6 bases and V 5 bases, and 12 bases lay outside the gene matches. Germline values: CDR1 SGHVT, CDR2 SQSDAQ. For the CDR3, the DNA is TGTGCCAGCAGCCTCATAGCGGGATCAGTTCGCGAGCAGTACTTC. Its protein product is CASSLIAGSVREQYF.

Written as DNA, the CDR3 is TGCAGCGTTGAAGCACTAGCGGGAGGGAGCGATGAGCAGTTCTTC. Protein sequence: CSVEALAGGSDEQFF. The rearrangement uses TRBV29-1 and TRBJ2-1; 13 bases align to TRBD2. The germline V gene has CDR1 SQVTM and CDR2 ANQGSEA. V was clipped by 1 base and J by 8 bases; unmatched bases: 5. There are 15 residues in the CDR3.

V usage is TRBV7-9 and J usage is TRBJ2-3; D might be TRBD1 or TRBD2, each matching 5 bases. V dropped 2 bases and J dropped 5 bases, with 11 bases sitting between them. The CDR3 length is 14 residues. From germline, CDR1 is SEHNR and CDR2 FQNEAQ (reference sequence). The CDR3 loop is CASSLQQAGDTQYF. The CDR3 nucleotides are TGTGCCAGCAGCTTACAACAGGCGGGAGATACGCAGTATTTT.

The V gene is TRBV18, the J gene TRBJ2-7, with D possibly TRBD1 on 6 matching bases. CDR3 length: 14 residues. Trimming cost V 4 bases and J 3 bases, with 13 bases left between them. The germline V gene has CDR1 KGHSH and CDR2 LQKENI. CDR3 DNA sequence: TGTGCCAGCTCACTGATGGGACAAGACTACGAGCAGTACTTC. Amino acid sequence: CASSLMGQDYEQYF.

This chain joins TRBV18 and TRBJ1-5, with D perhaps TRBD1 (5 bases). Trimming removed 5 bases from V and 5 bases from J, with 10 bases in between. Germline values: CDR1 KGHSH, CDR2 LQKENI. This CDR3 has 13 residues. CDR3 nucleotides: TGTGCCAGCTCAGCAGACAGCTATCAGCCCCAGCATTTT. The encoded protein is CASSADSYQPQHF.

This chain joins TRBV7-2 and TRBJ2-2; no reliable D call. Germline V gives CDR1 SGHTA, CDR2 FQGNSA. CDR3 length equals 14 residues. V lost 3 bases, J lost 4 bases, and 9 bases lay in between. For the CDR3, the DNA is TGTGCCAGCAGCTTGGGCGCTGGCACCGGGGAGCTGTTTTTT. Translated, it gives CASSLGAGTGELFF. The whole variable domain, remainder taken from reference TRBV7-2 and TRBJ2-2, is GAGVSQSPSNKVTEKGKDVELRCDPISGHTALYWYRQSLGQGLEFLIYFQGNSAPDKSGLPSDRFSAERTGGSVSTLTIQRTQQEDSAVYLCASSLGAGTGELFFGEGSRLTVL.

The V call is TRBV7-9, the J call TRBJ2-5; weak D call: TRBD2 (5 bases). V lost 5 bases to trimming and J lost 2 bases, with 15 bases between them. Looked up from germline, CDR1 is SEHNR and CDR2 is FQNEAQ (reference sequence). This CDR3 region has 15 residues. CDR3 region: CASSPARTEQETQYF. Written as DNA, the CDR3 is TGTGCCAGCAGCCCTGCGAGGACTGAACAAGAGACCCAGTACTTC.

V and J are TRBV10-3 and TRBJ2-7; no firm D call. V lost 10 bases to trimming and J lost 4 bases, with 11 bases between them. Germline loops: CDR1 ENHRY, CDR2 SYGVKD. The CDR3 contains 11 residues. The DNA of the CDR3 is TGTGCCACCGGCTCACGATACGAGCAGTACTTC. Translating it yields CATGSRYEQYF.

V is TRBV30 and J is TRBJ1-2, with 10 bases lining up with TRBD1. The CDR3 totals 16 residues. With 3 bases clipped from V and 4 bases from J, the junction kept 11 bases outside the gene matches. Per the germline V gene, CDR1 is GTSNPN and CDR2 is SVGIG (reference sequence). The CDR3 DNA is TGTGCCTGGAGGGCCTTGACCGGGACAGGGGTCTATGGCTACACCTTC. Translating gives CAWRALTGTGVYGYTF.

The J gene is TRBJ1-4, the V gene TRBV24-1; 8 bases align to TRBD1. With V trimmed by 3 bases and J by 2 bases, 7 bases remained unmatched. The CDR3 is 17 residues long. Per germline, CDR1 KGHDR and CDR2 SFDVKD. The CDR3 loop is CATSDRRGPPTNEKLFF. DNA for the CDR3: TGTGCCACCAGTGATCGCAGGGGGCCCCCTACTAATGAAAAACTGTTTTTT.

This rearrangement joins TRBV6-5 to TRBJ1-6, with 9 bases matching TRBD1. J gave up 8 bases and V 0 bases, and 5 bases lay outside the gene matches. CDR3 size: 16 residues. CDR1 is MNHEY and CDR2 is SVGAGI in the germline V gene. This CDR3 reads CASSYSAGTGYSPLHF. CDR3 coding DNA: TGTGCCAGCAGTTACTCGGCCGGGACAGGGTATTCACCCCTCCACTTT.

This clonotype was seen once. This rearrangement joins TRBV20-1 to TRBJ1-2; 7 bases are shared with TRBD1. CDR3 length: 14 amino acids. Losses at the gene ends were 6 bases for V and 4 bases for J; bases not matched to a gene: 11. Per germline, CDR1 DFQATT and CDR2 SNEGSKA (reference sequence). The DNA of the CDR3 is TGCAGTGCAAGATGGTCCGGGACAGTCTATGGCTACACCTTC. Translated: CSARWSGTVYGYTF.

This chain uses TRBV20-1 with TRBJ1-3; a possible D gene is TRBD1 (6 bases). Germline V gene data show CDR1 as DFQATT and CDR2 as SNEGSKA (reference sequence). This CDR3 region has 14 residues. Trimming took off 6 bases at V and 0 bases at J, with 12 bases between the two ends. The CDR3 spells CSALRGYSGNTIYF. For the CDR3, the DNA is TGCAGTGCGCTCAGGGGCTACTCTGGAAACACCATATATTTT.

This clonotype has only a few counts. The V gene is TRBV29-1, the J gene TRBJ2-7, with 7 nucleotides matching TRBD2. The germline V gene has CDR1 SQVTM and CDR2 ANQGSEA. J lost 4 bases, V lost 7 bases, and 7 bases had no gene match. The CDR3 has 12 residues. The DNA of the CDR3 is TGCAGCGCCGCGACTAGCAGGTACGAGCAGTACTTC. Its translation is CSAATSRYEQYF.